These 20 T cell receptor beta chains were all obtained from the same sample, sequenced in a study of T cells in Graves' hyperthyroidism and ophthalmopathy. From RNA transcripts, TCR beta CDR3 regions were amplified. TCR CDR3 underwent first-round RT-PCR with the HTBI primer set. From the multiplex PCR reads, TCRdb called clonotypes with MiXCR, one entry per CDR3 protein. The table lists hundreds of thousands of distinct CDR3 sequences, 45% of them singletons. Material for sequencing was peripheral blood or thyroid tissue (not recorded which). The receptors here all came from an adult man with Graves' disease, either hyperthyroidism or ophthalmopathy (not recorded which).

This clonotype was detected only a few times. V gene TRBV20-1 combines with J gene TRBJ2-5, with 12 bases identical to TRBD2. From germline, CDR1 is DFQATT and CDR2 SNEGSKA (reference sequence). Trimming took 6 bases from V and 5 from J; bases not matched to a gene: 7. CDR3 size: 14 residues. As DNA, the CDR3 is TGCAGTGCGAGGGCTAGCGGGGGGGGGGAGACCCAGTACTTC. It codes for CSARASGGGETQYF.

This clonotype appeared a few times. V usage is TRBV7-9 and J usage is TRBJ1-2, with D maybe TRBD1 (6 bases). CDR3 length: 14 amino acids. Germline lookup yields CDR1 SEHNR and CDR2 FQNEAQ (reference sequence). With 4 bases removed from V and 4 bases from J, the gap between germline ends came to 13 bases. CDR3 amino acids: CASSSPIRGYGYTF. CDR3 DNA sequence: TGTGCCAGCAGCTCCCCGATCAGGGGCTATGGCTACACCTTC.

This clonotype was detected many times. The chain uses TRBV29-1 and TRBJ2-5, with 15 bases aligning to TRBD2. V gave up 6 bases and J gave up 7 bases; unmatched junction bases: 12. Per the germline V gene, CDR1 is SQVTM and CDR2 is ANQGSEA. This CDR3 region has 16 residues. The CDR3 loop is CSVGTSGGSYRWTQYF. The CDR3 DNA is TGCAGCGTGGGGACTAGCGGGGGGTCCTACCGGTGGACCCAGTACTTC.

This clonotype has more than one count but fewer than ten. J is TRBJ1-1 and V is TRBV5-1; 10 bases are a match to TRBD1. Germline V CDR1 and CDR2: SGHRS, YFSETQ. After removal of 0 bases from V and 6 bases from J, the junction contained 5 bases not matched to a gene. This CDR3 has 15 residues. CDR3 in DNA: TGCGCCAGCAGCTTGGCCGGGGACAGGGGAGCTGAAGCTTTCTTT. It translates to CASSLAGDRGAEAFF.

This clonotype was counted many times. CDR3 region: CASRPGTGGDYGYTF. The CDR3 bases are TGCGCCAGCAGGCCGGGAACAGGGGGCGACTATGGCTACACCTTC. The J gene is TRBJ1-2, the V gene TRBV10-2, with TRBD1 identical over 9 bases. There are 15 residues in the CDR3. Germline trimming cut 6 bases from V and 3 bases from J; bases unmatched to any gene: 8. Germline CDR1 and CDR2: WSHSY and SAAADI.

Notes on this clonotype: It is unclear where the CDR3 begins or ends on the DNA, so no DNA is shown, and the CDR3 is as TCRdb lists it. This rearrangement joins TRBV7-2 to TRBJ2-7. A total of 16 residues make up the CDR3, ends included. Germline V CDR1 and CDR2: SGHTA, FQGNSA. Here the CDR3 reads CASSSEHGGYTFEQYF.

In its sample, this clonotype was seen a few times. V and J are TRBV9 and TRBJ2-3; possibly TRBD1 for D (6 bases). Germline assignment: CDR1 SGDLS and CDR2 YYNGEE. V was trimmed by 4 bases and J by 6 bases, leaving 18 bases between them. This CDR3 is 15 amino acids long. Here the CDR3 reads CASSPRAGVEDTQYF. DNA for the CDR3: TGTGCCAGCAGCCCCCGCGCAGGGGTGGAGGATACGCAGTATTTT.

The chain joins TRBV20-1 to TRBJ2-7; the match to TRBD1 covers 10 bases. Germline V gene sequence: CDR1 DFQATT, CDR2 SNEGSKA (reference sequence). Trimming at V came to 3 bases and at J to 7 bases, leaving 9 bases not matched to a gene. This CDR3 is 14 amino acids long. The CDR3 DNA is TGCAGTGCTAGGGAAGACAGGGGGCCGGGTGAGCAGTACTTC. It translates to CSAREDRGPGEQYF.

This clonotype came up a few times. The CDR3 loop is CASSLEGKRQETQYF. The DNA of the CDR3 is TGTGCCAGCAGCTTAGAGGGCAAACGGCAAGAGACCCAGTACTTC. The chain recombines TRBV7-8 with TRBJ2-5, with D uncertain. CDR1 and CDR2 (germline): SGHVS, FQNEAQ. Trimming took off 1 base at V and 2 bases at J, with 11 bases between the two ends. This CDR3 region has 15 residues.

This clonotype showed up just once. CDR3 in DNA: TGTGCCAGCAGCCAAACAGGGTCTGAGTGGAAGAACACTGAAGCTTTCTTT. This sequence encodes CASSQTGSEWKNTEAFF. The chain carries TRBV9 and TRBJ1-1; D perhaps matches TRBD1 (6 bases). CDR3 size: 17 residues. Trimming removed 4 bases from V and 1 base from J, with 20 bases in between. The V gene's germline CDR1 is SGDLS and CDR2 YYNGEE.

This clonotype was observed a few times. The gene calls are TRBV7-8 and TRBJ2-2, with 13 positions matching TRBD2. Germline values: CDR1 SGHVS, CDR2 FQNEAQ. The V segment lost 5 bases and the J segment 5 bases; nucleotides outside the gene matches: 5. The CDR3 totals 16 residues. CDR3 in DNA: TGTGCCAGCAGCCAGGGACTAGCGGGGAAAACCGGGGAGCTGTTTTTT. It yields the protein CASSQGLAGKTGELFF.

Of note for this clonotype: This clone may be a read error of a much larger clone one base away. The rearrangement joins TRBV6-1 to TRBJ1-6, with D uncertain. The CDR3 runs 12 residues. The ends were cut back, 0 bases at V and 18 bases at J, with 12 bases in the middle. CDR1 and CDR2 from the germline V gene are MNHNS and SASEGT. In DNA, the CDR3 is TGTGCCAGCAGTGAAGCCGTCGGAGACCCCCACTTT. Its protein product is CASSEAVGDPHF.

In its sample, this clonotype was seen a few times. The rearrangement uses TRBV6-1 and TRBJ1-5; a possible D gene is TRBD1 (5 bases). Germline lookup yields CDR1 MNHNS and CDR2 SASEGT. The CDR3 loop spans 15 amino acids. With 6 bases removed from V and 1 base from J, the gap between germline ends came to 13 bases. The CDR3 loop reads CASSEGWGSNQPQHF. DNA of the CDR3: TGTGCCAGCAGCGAGGGATGGGGCAGCAATCAGCCCCAGCATTTT.

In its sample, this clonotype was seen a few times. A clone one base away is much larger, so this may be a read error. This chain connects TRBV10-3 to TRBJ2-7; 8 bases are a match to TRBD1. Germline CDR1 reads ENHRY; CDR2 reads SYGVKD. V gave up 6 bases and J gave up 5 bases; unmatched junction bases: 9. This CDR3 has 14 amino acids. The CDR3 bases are TGTGCCATCAGCACCGGAGACAGGGGCCACGAGCAGTACTTC. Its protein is CAISTGDRGHEQYF.

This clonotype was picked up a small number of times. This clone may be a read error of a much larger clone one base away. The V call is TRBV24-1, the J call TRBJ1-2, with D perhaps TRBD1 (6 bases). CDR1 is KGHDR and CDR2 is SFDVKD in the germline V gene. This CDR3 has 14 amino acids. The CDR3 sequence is CASSEGGANYGYTF. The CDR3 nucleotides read TGTGCCAGCAGTGAGGGGGGGGCCAACTATGGCTACACCTTC.

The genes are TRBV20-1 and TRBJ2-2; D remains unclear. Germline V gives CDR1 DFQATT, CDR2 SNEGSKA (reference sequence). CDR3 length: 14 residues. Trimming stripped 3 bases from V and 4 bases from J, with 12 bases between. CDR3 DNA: TGCAGTGCTAGTACCAGCTGGGGCACCGGGGAGCTGTTTTTT. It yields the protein CSASTSWGTGELFF.

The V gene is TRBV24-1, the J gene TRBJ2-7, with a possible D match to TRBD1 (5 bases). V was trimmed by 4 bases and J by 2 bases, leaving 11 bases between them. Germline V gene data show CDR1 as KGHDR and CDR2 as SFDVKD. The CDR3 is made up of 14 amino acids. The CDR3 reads CATSETAPAYEQYF. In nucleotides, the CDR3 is TGTGCCACCAGTGAGACAGCTCCCGCCTACGAGCAGTACTTC.

CDR3 sequence: CGGQVGEAQYF. Written as DNA, the CDR3 is TGCGGTGGGCAGGTCGGTGAGGCCCAGTACTTC. This chain links TRBV29-1 with TRBJ2-5; the D is unclear. CDR3 length: 11 residues. CDR1 is SQVTM and CDR2 is ANQGSEA in the germline V gene.

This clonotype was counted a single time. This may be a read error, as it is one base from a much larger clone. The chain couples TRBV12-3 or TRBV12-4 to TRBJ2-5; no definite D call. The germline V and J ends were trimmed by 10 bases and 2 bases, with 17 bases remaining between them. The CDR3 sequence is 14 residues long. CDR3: CANNPTWGQETQYF. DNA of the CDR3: TGTGCCAACAACCCTACGTGGGGACAAGAGACCCAGTACTTC.

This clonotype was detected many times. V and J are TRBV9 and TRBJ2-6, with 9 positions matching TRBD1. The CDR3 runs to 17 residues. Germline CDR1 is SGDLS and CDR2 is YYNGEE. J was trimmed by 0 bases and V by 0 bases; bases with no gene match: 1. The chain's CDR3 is CASSVVTGGSGANVLTF. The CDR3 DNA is TGTGCCAGCAGCGTAGTGACAGGGGGCTCTGGGGCCAACGTCCTGACTTTC.